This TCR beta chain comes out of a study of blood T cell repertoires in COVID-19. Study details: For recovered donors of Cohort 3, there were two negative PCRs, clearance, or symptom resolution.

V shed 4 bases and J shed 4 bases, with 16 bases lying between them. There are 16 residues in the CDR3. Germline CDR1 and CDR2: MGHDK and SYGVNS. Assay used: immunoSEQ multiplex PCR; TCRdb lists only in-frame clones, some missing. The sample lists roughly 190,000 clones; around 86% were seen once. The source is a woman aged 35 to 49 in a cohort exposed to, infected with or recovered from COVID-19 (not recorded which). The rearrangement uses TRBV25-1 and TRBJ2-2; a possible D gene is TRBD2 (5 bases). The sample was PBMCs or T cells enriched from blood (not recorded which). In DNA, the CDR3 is TGTGCCAGCAGTGTAGCGACAAACGGTGGCACCGGGGAGCTGTTTTTT. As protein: CASSVATNGGTGELFF. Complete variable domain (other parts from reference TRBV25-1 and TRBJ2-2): EADIYQTPRYLVIGTGKKITLECSQTMGHDKMYWYQQDPGMELHLIHYSYGVNSTEKGDLSSESTVSRIRTEHFPLTLESARPSHTSQYLCASSVATNGGTGELFFGEGSRLTVL.